Here is one T cell receptor beta chain with its context. The antigen remains undetermined. The record originates from a study of shared clonotypes between healthy human individuals. This table comes from immunoSEQ multiplex PCR, and its TCRdb copy is limited to in-frame clones, with some not included. The sample consists of under 2,500,000 clones, approximately 96% of them appearing once. V was cut by 3 bases and J by 2 bases, with 14 bases left in between. CDR3 length: 15 residues. CDR1 is SGHTA, CDR2 FQGNSA, per germline. Study-wide points: Owing to a small donor count, the genetic and exposure-history diversity represented was limited.

V gene TRBV7-2 combines with J gene TRBJ2-7; D might be TRBD1 (6 bases). The source of this sequence is a young man in good health. Sequenced input: naive CD4+ T cells sorted from blood. Subset meaning: CD45RA+ positively selected. CDR3 sequence (DNA): TGTGCCAGCAGCTTCGACAGGACTTCGACCTACGAGCAGTACTTC. This codes for CASSFDRTSTYEQYF.